This TCR beta chain was documented in a study of blood T cell repertoires in COVID-19. Study information: Collection of acute and convalescent COVID-19 samples took place in the United States, Italy and Spain.

The protocol was immunoSEQ multiplex PCR, while the TCRdb copy is restricted to in-frame clones and leaves out a portion. The data show 180,000 or so clones, roughly four fifths seen once. The CDR3 loop spans 14 amino acids. Trimming took 5 bases from V and 10 from J; bases not matched to a gene: 5. Germline CDR1 reads SGHTA; CDR2 reads FQGNSA. The TCR comes from a human donor with acute or convalescent COVID-19. The donor label of this sample is uncertain. The sequenced material came from peripheral blood. The chain is built from TRBV7-2 and TRBJ2-1; TRBD2 agrees at 13 bases. Here the CDR3 reads CASSPRTSGGEQFF. CDR3 in DNA: TGTGCCAGCAGCCCACGGACTAGCGGGGGAGAGCAGTTCTTC.